This T cell receptor beta chain is from a study of T-cell reconstitution after alpha-beta-depleted transplantation in children. Study results and caveats: Surviving recipient T cells and thymic progenitors underlay high day-60 TCRbeta diversity in some patients. T-cell counts and diversity at one year post-transplant came mainly from newly produced T cells. Several hundred expanded graft clones reportedly gave rise to the alpha-beta T cells present about two months after transplant.

TCRbeta library construction was performed incorporating unique molecular identifiers. From the PCR reads, TCRdb called clonotypes with MiXCR, one entry per CDR3 protein. The repertoire holds about 290,000 distinct CDR3 sequences, with around 7.3% as singletons. This clonotype was picked up many times. As yet, its antigen is unknown. This clonotype was obtained from a female patient between 2 and 15 years old who had a stem cell transplant for Fanconi anemia, so the T cells may come from the graft donor. The starting material was peripheral blood, obtained 360 days after TCRalphabeta/CD19-depleted stem cell transplant.

CDR3 in amino acids: CASSLSGGAKNIQYF. Written as DNA, the CDR3 is TGTGCCAGCAGTCTTAGCGGGGGGGCTAAAAACATTCAGTACTTC. The chain couples TRBV12-3 or TRBV12-4 to TRBJ2-4, with TRBD2 identical over 11 bases. The CDR3 is 15 amino acids. J was trimmed by 4 bases and V by 5 bases; bases with no gene match: 4.